This T cell receptor beta chain was profiled in a study of shared clonotypes between healthy human individuals. Study overall: The people who gave samples were a couple of women and three men aged 18 to 49.

TCRdb's copy holds only in-frame clones and misses some; the assay was immunoSEQ multiplex PCR. This table has around 1.6 million clones, approximately 98% appearing once. Study conclusions and caveats: The authors expected sequencing depth to affect clonotype sharing among donors.

Comments on this clone: Its antigen remains unknown.

There are 14 residues in the CDR3. In germline, CDR1 is MNHEY, CDR2 SVGAGI. V was trimmed by 3 bases and J by 1 base, leaving 7 bases between them. The sequence came from a man aged 30-40 years in good health. The chain employs TRBV6-5 and TRBJ2-1; no clear D gene. Sequencing was performed on naive CD4+ T cells sorted from blood. Subset meaning: CD45RA+ positively selected. CDR3 region: CASSYGVSYNEQFF. The CDR3, as DNA: TGTGCCAGCAGTTATGGGGTTTCCTACAATGAGCAGTTCTTC.